Below are 2 T cell receptor beta chains sequenced from a single sample in a study of blood T cell repertoires in COVID-19. Produced via immunoSEQ multiplex PCR; TCRdb's table is partial and in-frame only. Here the sample spans about 350,000 clones, around nine tenths being singletons. Sequencing was done on a sample of PBMCs or T cells enriched from blood (not recorded which). Receptors were obtained from a woman aged 25 to 39 who had been exposed to COVID-19.

This clone was seen more than once but under ten times. J is TRBJ1-5 and V is TRBV28, with 7 nucleotides matching TRBD1. The CDR3 spans 15 residues. CDR1 is MDHEN, CDR2 SYDVKM, per germline. The V segment lost 6 bases and the J segment 8 bases; nucleotides outside the gene matches: 13. CDR3: CASRHRDSYLKPQHF. CDR3 bases: TGTGCCAGCAGGCACCGGGACAGCTACCTAAAGCCCCAGCATTTT.

This clone was observed once. DNA for the CDR3: TGTGCCAGCAGTTCGGTGGCGGGGGCTTGGGGCTACACCTTC. Encoded protein: CASSSVAGAWGYTF. This chain uses TRBV27 with TRBJ1-2, with a possible D match to TRBD1 (6 bases). Per germline, CDR1 MNHEY and CDR2 SMNVEV (reference sequence). This CDR3 contains 14 residues. V lost 4 bases, J lost 8 bases, and 17 bases lay in between.